This T cell receptor (beta chain) was identified in a study of cytomegalovirus exposure and HLA in healthy donors. To note about this clone: As yet, its antigen is unknown.

Study results and limitations: One cluster of highly shared sequence variants probably arose as a sequencing artifact. Reports showed the classifier diagnosing cytomegalovirus status with high specificity and sensitivity. TCR beta V segments were, for the most part, productive about 87% or about 30% of the time in an earlier analysis. TCR beta chains numbering more than 150 were designated cytomegalovirus-associated.

V was clipped by 5 bases and J by 0 bases, with 13 bases between them. The CDR3 runs 15 residues. Looked up from germline, CDR1 is MNHEY and CDR2 is SMNVEV (reference sequence). 60 Vbeta and 13 Jbeta primers were used in PCR. Data came from immunoSEQ multiplex PCR; TCRdb stores just in-frame clones and leaves some out. The sample records about 120,000 clones, about 74% being singletons. The V gene is TRBV27, the J gene TRBJ1-2; no clear D. The TCR originated in a female donor in good health and CMV-seronegative. Sequencing was carried out using PBMCs. The CDR3 reads CASSPDTRANYGYTF. The CDR3 DNA reads TGTGCCAGCAGTCCTGACACCAGAGCTAACTATGGCTACACCTTC.